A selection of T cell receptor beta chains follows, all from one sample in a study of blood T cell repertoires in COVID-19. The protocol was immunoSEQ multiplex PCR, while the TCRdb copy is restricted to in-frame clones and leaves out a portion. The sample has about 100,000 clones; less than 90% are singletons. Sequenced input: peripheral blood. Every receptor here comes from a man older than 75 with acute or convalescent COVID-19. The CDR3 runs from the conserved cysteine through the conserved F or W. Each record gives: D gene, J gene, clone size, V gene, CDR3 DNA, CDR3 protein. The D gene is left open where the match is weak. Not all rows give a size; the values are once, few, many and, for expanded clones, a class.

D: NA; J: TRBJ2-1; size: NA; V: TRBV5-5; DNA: TGTGCCAGCAGCTTGTACTGGGAGGTGGATGGTGAGCAGTTCTTC; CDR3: CASSLYWEVDGEQFF
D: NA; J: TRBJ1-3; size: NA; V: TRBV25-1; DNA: TGTGCCAGCAGTGGGGCCGGAAACACCATATATTTT; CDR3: CASSGAGNTIYF
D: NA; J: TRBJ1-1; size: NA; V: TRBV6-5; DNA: TGTGCCAGCAGTTACAAGAGCCCGAACACTGAAGCTTTCTTT; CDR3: CASSYKSPNTEAFF
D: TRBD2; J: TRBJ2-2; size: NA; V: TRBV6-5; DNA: TGTGCCAGCATGGCTAGCGGGAACACCGGGGAGCTGTTTTTT; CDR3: CASMASGNTGELFF
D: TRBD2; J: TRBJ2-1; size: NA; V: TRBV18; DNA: TGTGCCAGCTCACCAGCGGGAGGATACAATGAGCAGTTCTTC; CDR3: CASSPAGGYNEQFF
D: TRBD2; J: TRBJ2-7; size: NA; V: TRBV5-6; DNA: TGTGCCAGCAGCGACGGGACTAGCGGCTACTACGAGCAGTACTTC; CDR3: CASSDGTSGYYEQYF
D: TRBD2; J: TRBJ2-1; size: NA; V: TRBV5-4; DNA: TGTGCCAGCAGCCTCCGGGAGGGGGAAGGAAGTGAGCAGTTCTTC; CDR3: CASSLREGEGSEQFF
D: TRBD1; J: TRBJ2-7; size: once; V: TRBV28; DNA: TGTGCCAGCAGGCCCCTGGGACAGACCTACGAGCAGTACTTC; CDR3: CASRPLGQTYEQYF
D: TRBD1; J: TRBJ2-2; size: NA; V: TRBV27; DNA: TGTGCCAGCAGGAAAGGACAGGGGTACACCGGGGAGCTGTTTTTT; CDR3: CASRKGQGYTGELFF
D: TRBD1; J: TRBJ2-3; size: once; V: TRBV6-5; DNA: TGTGCCAGCAGGACGAATACAGGGGGTACAGATACGCAGTATTTT; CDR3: CASRTNTGGTDTQYF
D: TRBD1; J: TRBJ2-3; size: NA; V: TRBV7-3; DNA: TGTGCCAGCAGCTTACAGGGGGCTTTCACAGATACGCAGTATTTT; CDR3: CASSLQGAFTDTQYF
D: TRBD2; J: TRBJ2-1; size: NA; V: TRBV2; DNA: TGTGCCAGCAGATCGGCGGGAGGGTCTATGAATGAGCAGTTCTTC; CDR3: CASRSAGGSMNEQFF
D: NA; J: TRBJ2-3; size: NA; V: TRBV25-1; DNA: TGTGCCAGCAGTGCCACTCGGACAGATACGCAGTATTTT; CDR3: CASSATRTDTQYF
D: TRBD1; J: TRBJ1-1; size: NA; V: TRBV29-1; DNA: TGCAGCGTGACGCGGACAGGGGACTTCACTGAAGCTTTCTTT; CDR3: CSVTRTGDFTEAFF
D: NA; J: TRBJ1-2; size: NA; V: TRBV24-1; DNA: TGTGCCACCAGTGATATATCGTCTGGCTACACCTTC; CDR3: CATSDISSGYTF
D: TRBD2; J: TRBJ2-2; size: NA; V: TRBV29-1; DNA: TGCAGCGCAGCGGGACTAGCGGGAGGGCCCGGGGAGCTGTTTTTT; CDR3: CSAAGLAGGPGELFF
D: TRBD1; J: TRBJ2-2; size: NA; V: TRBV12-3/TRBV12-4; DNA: TGTGCCAGCACCCAGACAGGGACCGGGGAGCTGTTTTTT; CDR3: CASTQTGTGELFF
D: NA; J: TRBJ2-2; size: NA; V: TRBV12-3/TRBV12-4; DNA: TGTGCCAGCAGTCTACAGGGTGTCTGGGAGCTGTTTTTT; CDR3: CASSLQGVWELFF
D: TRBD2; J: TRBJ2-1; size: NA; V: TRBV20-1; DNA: TGCAGTGCTAGTAGAGGTGGGGCGGGACTAGCGGGAGAGAGTGAGCAGTTCTTC; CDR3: CSASRGGAGLAGESEQFF
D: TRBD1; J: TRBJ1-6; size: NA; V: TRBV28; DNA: TGTGCCAGCAGTTTATCTCGGAAAAATTGGCAGGGGGAATCACCCCTCCACTTT; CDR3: CASSLSRKNWQGESPLHF
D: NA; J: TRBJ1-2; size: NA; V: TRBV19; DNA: TGTGCCAGTAGGGACCCGCAGGGGAGTCCTGGCTACACCTTC; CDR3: CASRDPQGSPGYTF
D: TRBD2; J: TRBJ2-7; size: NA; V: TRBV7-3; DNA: TGTGCCAGCAGCTTACTAGCGGGAGTTTCCGAGCAGTACTTC; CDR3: CASSLLAGVSEQYF
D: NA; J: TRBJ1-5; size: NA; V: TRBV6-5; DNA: TGTGCCAGCAGTCCTACAGGGCAGGGCAATCAGCCCCAGCATTTT; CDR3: CASSPTGQGNQPQHF
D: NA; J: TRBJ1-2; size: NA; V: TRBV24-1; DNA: TGTGCCACCAGTGATCCTGGGACAGGCTACACCTTC; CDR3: CATSDPGTGYTF
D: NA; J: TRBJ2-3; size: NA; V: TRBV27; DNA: TGTGCCAGCAGTTCCACGCCCGGACAGAGAGATTCTAGCACAGATACGCAGTATTTT; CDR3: CASSSTPGQRDSSTDTQYF
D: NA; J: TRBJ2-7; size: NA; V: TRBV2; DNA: TGTGCCAGCAGGCGGGACGGCTCCTACGAGCAGTACTTC; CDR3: CASRRDGSYEQYF
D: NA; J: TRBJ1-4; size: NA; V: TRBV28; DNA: TGTGCCAGCAGTTTCACGGCAGACGGGGGGCCTAATGAAAAACTGTTTTTT; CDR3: CASSFTADGGPNEKLFF
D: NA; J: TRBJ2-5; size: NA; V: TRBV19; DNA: TGTGCCAGTAGCTGGCGTAGGGGCCCCCAAGAGACCCAGTACTTC; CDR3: CASSWRRGPQETQYF
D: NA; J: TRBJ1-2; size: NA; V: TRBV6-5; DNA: TGTGCCAGCAGCAAAACACAGGGTCGGAATGGCTACACCTTC; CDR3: CASSKTQGRNGYTF
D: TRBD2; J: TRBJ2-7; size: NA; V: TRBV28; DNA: TGTGCCAGCAGTTCCCCAGGCAGCGGGGGCTACGAGCAGTACTTC; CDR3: CASSSPGSGGYEQYF
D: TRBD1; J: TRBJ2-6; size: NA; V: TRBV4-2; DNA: TGTGCCAGCAGCCGAGATACAGGGGGGTACTCTGGGGCCAACGTCCTGACTTTC; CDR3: CASSRDTGGYSGANVLTF
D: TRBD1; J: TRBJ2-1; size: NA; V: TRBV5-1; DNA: TGCGCCAGCAGGCCGACAGGGGGCAATGAGCAGTTCTTC; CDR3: CASRPTGGNEQFF
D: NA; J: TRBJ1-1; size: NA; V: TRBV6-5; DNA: TGTGCCAGCAGTTACTCGACGGGGAGCACTGAAGCTTTCTTT; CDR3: CASSYSTGSTEAFF
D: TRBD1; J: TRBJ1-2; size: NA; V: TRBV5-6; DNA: TGTGCCAGCAGCTTGGGAGATCCAGGGGGAAACTATGGCTACACCTTC; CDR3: CASSLGDPGGNYGYTF
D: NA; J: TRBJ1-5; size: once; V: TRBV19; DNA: TGTGCCAGTAGGACGGGGGGGGGTCAGCCCCAGCATTTT; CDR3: CASRTGGGQPQHF
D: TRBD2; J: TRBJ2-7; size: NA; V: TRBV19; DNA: TGTGCCAGTAGTATCGGGGGGGGCAGTCAGTACGAGCAGTACTTC; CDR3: CASSIGGGSQYEQYF
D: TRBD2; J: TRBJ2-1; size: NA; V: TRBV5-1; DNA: TGCGCCAGCAGCTTGACAGGGAGACTAGCGGGAGGGTACGACAATGAGCAGTTCTTC; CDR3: CASSLTGRLAGGYDNEQFF
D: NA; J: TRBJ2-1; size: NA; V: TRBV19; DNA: TGTGCCAGCAGGGAAGACTCCTACAATGAGCAGTTCTTC; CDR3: CASREDSYNEQFF
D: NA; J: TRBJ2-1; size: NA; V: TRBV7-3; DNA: TGTGCCAGCAGCCCGCACCTAGCTGTCTCCTACAATGAGCAGTTCTTC; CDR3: CASSPHLAVSYNEQFF